Below are 21 T cell receptor beta chains sequenced from a single sample in a study of regulatory T cells in long-lasting Graves disease. Time point defined: persistent/refractory GD, antithyroid drugs over 5 years with positive TRAb. RNA from PBMCs was the source of the TCR library. For TCR beta, libraries came from iRepertoire HTBI primers and Arm-PCR of CDR3 regions. TCRdb processed the multiplex PCR reads anew with MiXCR; each CDR3 protein has one entry. The profile shows about 470,000 distinct CDR3 sequences, less than 25% of them singletons. Sequences were derived from peripheral blood mononuclear cells (PBMCs), sampled when the disease was refractory, from a patient treated with antithyroid drugs. The receptors were sampled from a female donor with Graves disease.

The V and J genes are TRBV28 and TRBJ2-1, with D tentatively TRBD1 or TRBD2 (5 bases each). Germline values: CDR1 MDHEN, CDR2 SYDVKM. The CDR3 runs 15 residues. V was pared by 6 bases and J by 7 bases, with 19 bases between. CDR3 protein: CASRPGSSLWNEQFF. In DNA form, the CDR3 reads TGTGCCAGCAGACCAGGGAGTTCCCTTTGGAATGAGCAGTTCTTC.

Only a few counts were recorded for this clonotype. The rearrangement links TRBV28 to TRBJ2-1; 8 bases are a match to TRBD1. The V gene's germline CDR1 is MDHEN and CDR2 SYDVKM. CDR3 length: 15 amino acids. Trimming took 4 bases from V and 3 from J; bases not matched to a gene: 5. CDR3 in DNA: TGTGCCAGCAGTTGGACAGGGTTCAGCTACAATGAGCAGTTCTTC. Residues: CASSWTGFSYNEQFF.

The sample holds many counts of this clonotype. The rearrangement uses TRBV2 and TRBJ1-5; D is unclear. This CDR3 has 13 amino acids. V lost 7 bases to trimming and J lost 7 bases, with 14 bases between them. Per germline, CDR1 SNHLY and CDR2 FYNNEI. CDR3 nucleotide sequence: TGTGCCAGCAACCCTTGGGAAGAACAGCCCCAGCATTTT. Amino acid sequence: CASNPWEEQPQHF.

V is TRBV20-1 and J is TRBJ2-7; TRBD2 agrees at 11 bases. The CDR3 runs 13 residues. Looked up from germline, CDR1 is DFQATT and CDR2 is SNEGSKA (reference sequence). The DNA for the CDR3 is TGCAGCGCCACCGGGACTAGCGGATACGAGCAGTACTTC. Translated: CSATGTSGYEQYF.

V usage is TRBV5-1 and J usage is TRBJ2-3, with 9 bases lining up with TRBD2. The V gene's germline CDR1 is SGHRS and CDR2 YFSETQ. The V segment lost 7 bases and the J segment 1 base; nucleotides outside the gene matches: 4. The length of the CDR3 is 14 residues. The CDR3 region is CASARTSGTDTQYF. CDR3 bases: TGCGCCAGCGCGCGGACTAGCGGCACAGATACGCAGTATTTT.

The sample holds many counts of this clonotype. The CDR3 DNA reads as TGTGCCAGCAGCATCGACAGGGGCGTCCAAGAGACCCAGTACTTC. Amino acids: CASSIDRGVQETQYF. V and J are TRBV12-3 or TRBV12-4 and TRBJ2-5; 8 nucleotides match TRBD1. Unmatched junction bases numbered 7, after V lost 6 bases and J lost 1 base. This CDR3 comprises 15 residues.

This clonotype has ten or more counts. The chain couples TRBV28 to TRBJ1-2; the D is unclear. This CDR3 is built from 13 residues. V was shortened by 10 bases and J by 6 bases, with 18 bases between the two germline ends. Looked up from germline, CDR1 is MDHEN and CDR2 is SYDVKM. CDR3 loop: CATRPGPPHGYTF. The CDR3 DNA reads as TGTGCCACACGCCCGGGTCCCCCACATGGCTACACCTTC.

This clonotype was counted once. The gene calls are TRBV7-9 and TRBJ2-7, with D unclear. CDR1 and CDR2 from the germline V gene are SEHNR and FQNEAQ (reference sequence). V lost 5 bases and J 0 bases, leaving 20 bases between the germline ends. The CDR3 is 17 amino acids. CDR3 residues: CASSPAWSEKVSYEQYF. As DNA, the CDR3 is TGTGCCAGCAGCCCAGCGTGGTCAGAGAAAGTCTCCTACGAGCAGTACTTC.

This clonotype was picked up many times. The chain has TRBV29-1 and TRBJ2-7; 9 nucleotides agree with TRBD1. V shed 3 bases and J 3 bases; nucleotides not matched to a gene: 6. Germline values: CDR1 SQVTM, CDR2 ANQGSEA. The CDR3 spans 14 residues. CDR3: CSVDPTGGDYEQYF. The CDR3 DNA is TGCAGCGTTGACCCCACAGGGGGCGACTACGAGCAGTACTTC.

This clonotype showed up many times. The chain carries TRBV6-1 and TRBJ1-1, with D tentatively TRBD1 (6 bases). V lost 6 bases and J lost 1, with 12 bases in between. The germline CDR1 and CDR2 sequences are MNHNS and SASEGT. The CDR3 spans 14 residues. The CDR3, as DNA: TGTGCCAGCAGCTTTCAGGGGCAGAACACTGAAGCTTTCTTT. Translation gives CASSFQGQNTEAFF.

This clonotype was counted at least ten times. This sequence joins TRBV28 and TRBJ1-6; 8 bases are a match to TRBD1. The CDR3 is 14 amino acids. The trim removed 6 bases at V and 12 bases at J, leaving 10 bases unmatched. Germline V gene data show CDR1 as MDHEN and CDR2 as SYDVKM. The CDR3 region is CASRLGQANGPLHF. The CDR3 DNA sequence: TGTGCCAGCAGACTGGGACAGGCTAATGGACCCCTCCACTTT. The full variable domain, completed using reference TRBV28 and TRBJ1-6, is DVKVTQSSRYLVKRTGEKVFLECVQDMDHENMFWYRQDPGLGLRLIYFSYDVKMKEKGDIPEGYSVSREKKERFSLILESASTNQTSMYLCASRLGQANGPLHFGNGTRLTVT.

V is TRBV7-9 and J is TRBJ1-5, with 12 bases that match TRBD1. Germline trimming cut 4 bases from V and 0 bases from J; bases unmatched to any gene: 7. CDR1 and CDR2 (germline): SEHNR, FQNEAQ (reference sequence). CDR3 length equals 18 residues. The CDR3 reads CASSSGTGGLFSNQPQHF. In DNA, the CDR3 is TGTGCCAGCAGCTCCGGGACAGGGGGCCTATTTAGCAATCAGCCCCAGCATTTT.

The chain uses TRBV10-3 and TRBJ1-4, with D hard to call. The CDR3 sequence is 14 residues long. V gave up 2 bases and J gave up 5 bases, with 9 bases separating them. The germline V gene encodes CDR1 ENHRY and CDR2 SYGVKD. The DNA for the CDR3 is TGTGCCATCAGTGAGAGGCCCGGGAATGAAAAACTGTTTTTT. Translated, it gives CAISERPGNEKLFF.

This clonotype was picked up many times. This rearrangement joins TRBV11-2 to TRBJ1-5; 7 nucleotides line up with TRBD1. This CDR3 is built from 15 residues. V lost 3 bases to trimming and J lost 0 bases; unmatched junction nucleotides: 2. CDR1 and CDR2 from the germline V gene are SGHAT and FQNNGV. As DNA, the CDR3 is TGTGCCAGCAGCTTGACAGGGAGTAGCAATCAGCCCCAGCATTTT. This sequence encodes CASSLTGSSNQPQHF.

The table lists this clonotype with a few counts. J is TRBJ1-2 and V is TRBV20-1, with TRBD1 as a possible D gene (6 bases). This CDR3 has 16 amino acids. V lost 0 bases and J lost 4, with 18 bases in between. Germline CDR1 and CDR2: DFQATT and SNEGSKA (reference sequence). CDR3 sequence: CSARDGGARLTYGYTF. CDR3 bases: TGCAGTGCTAGAGATGGGGGGGCACGATTAACCTATGGCTACACCTTC.

CDR3 loop: CASSLSPGGRKYEQYF. CDR3 nucleotides: TGTGCCAGCAGCTTGTCCCCGGGCGGGAGGAAATACGAGCAGTACTTC. The rearrangement joins TRBV7-9 to TRBJ2-7; 8 positions agree with TRBD2. Germline V CDR1 and CDR2: SEHNR, FQNEAQ (reference sequence). J was trimmed by 4 bases and V by 3 bases; bases with no gene match: 11. The CDR3 is 16 amino acids.

The table lists this clonotype with many counts. This rearrangement joins TRBV2 to TRBJ2-2, with D maybe TRBD2 (5 bases). CDR3 size: 13 residues. Germline V gene lookup returns CDR1 SNHLY and CDR2 FYNNEI. Trimming stripped 7 bases from V and 7 bases from J, with 13 bases between. Here the CDR3 reads CASNSDWNGELFF. In DNA form, the CDR3 reads TGTGCCAGCAATTCGGACTGGAACGGGGAGCTGTTTTTT.

The chain uses TRBV11-2 and TRBJ1-4, with unresolved D. The germline gives CDR1 SGHAT, CDR2 FQNNGV. The CDR3 length is 14 residues. Trimming stripped 5 bases from V and 12 bases from J, with 19 bases between. CDR3 sequence reads: CASSLLAGGAQLFF. CDR3 nucleotide sequence: TGTGCCAGCAGCCTCCTAGCGGGAGGTGCACAACTGTTTTTT.

The rearrangement links TRBV12-3 or TRBV12-4 to TRBJ2-2; D perhaps matches TRBD2 (7 bases). This CDR3 has 16 residues. Trimming removed 1 base at V and 6 bases at J, with 15 bases between. The CDR3 loop reads CASSLGGRGGAGELFF. As DNA, the CDR3 is TGTGCCAGCAGTTTAGGAGGCAGGGGAGGGGCCGGGGAGCTGTTTTTT.

This clonotype was recorded at least ten times. V gene TRBV30 combines with J gene TRBJ1-1, with D possibly being TRBD1 (6 bases). The CDR3 consists of 12 residues. V dropped 3 bases and J dropped 7 bases, with 12 bases sitting between them. CDR1 GTSNPN and CDR2 SVGIG come from the germline V gene (reference sequence). This CDR3 is CAWSAGQVEAFF. The CDR3 coding sequence is TGTGCCTGGAGCGCGGGACAAGTTGAAGCTTTCTTT.

This clonotype was seen a few times. This chain connects TRBV20-1 to TRBJ2-5, with a tentative D call TRBD2 (5 bases). The CDR3 spans 14 residues. Trimming took off 0 bases at V and 4 bases at J, with 12 bases between the two ends. Per germline, CDR1 DFQATT and CDR2 SNEGSKA (reference sequence). The CDR3 coding sequence is TGCAGTGCTAGAGAGTTTTATCGGGGAGAGACCCAGTACTTC. Its translation is CSAREFYRGETQYF.